This T cell receptor (beta chain) was found in a study of blood T cell repertoires in COVID-19. Germline lookup yields CDR1 MNHEY and CDR2 SVGAGI. Trimming took off 2 bases at V and 3 bases at J, with 10 bases between the two ends. The CDR3 contains 15 residues. Method: immunoSEQ multiplex PCR; TCRdb's copy keeps in-frame clones and lacks some. The sample lists 80,000 to 95,000 clones; over 65% were seen once. The count of this clone is one. The chain employs TRBV6-5 and TRBJ2-2; D ambiguous. Specimen: peripheral blood. The source of this sequence is a woman in her 70s with acute or convalescent COVID-19. Here the CDR3 DNA reads TGTGCCAGCAGTTACGCCCCCGGGTACACCGGGGAGCTGTTTTTT. Its translation is CASSYAPGYTGELFF.